A selection of T cell receptor beta chains follows, all from one sample in a study of neurological immune-mediated disorders. TCRdb reprocessed the 5' RACE reads with MiXCR, giving one entry per CDR3 protein. Of roughly 50,000 distinct CDR3 sequences listed, roughly an eighth are singletons. The specimen was PBMCs. Receptor source: a male donor with HTLV-1-associated myelopathy (HAM/TSP). The CDR3 runs from the conserved cysteine through the conserved F or W. A D gene is named only where the DNA matches it firmly. Rows may omit the clone size; those that give it use once, few, many or a size class.

TRBJ2-5 | TRBV5-6 | - | many | TGTGCCAGCAGCTTTGAGAGTCGGCAAGAGACCCAGTACTTC | CASSFESRQETQYF
TRBJ1-1 | TRBV4-3 | - | many | TGCGCCAGCAGCCAATCCGGGACAATGAACACTGAAGCTTTCTTT | CASSQSGTMNTEAFF
TRBJ2-7 | TRBV29-1 | - | many | TGCAGCGCCTCAGGCGGGGAGCCCTACGAGCAGTACTTC | CSASGGEPYEQYF
TRBJ2-7 | TRBV28 | - | many | TGTGCCAGCAGTTTACAGGGGACAGCGGGTTACGAGCAGTACTTC | CASSLQGTAGYEQYF
TRBJ1-3 | TRBV18 | TRBD1 | many | TGTGCCAGCTCACCAGGTCTCGGGACAGGGACCTCTGGAAACACCATATATTTT | CASSPGLGTGTSGNTIYF
TRBJ2-3 | TRBV5-1 | - | many | TGCGCCAGCAGCTTTCCGGCGACAGATACGCAGTATTTT | CASSFPATDTQYF
TRBJ2-2 | TRBV5-5 | TRBD1 | many | TGTGCCGCCTCATCGGGACAGTACACCGGGGAGCTGTTTTTT | CAASSGQYTGELFF
TRBJ2-3 | TRBV20-1 | - | many | TGCAGTGCAGAGGGTACACAGGTGTTCCCCACAGATACGCAGTATTTT | CSAEGTQVFPTDTQYF
TRBJ1-1 | TRBV7-8 | - | - | TGTGCCAGCAGCTTAGGCGGGACGGCTAAAGCTTTCTTT | CASSLGGTAKAFF
TRBJ1-5 | TRBV5-1 | - | many | TGCGCCAGCGCGAGGAGTAGCAATCAGCCCCAGCATTTT | CASARSSNQPQHF
TRBJ2-1 | TRBV5-1 | - | once | TGCGCCAGCAGCTTTCGGGGACCCTACAATGAGCAGTTCTTC | CASSFRGPYNEQFF
TRBJ2-7 | TRBV12-3/TRBV12-4 | TRBD1 | many | TGTGCCAGCTCGGGACAGGGCTCCTACGAGCAGTACTTC | CASSGQGSYEQYF
TRBJ2-7 | TRBV27 | TRBD1 | many | TGTGCCAGCAGTTTACAGGACAGGGCCTACGAGCAGTACTTC | CASSLQDRAYEQYF
TRBJ2-5 | TRBV2 | TRBD1 | - | TGTGCCAGCAGCTTAACAGGGGCCGGTTACCAAGAGACCCAGTACTTC | CASSLTGAGYQETQYF
TRBJ2-7 | TRBV7-8 | - | many | TGTGCCAGCAGCTTAGCAGGGCAGGCGCAGTACTTC | CASSLAGQAQYF
TRBJ1-1 | TRBV11-2 | - | many | TGTGCCAGCAGCTTAGGAGGGGGGGGAACTGAAGCTTTCTTT | CASSLGGGGTEAFF
TRBJ2-3 | TRBV7-9 | TRBD2 | many | TGTGCCAGCAGCCTCGGACTGCGAGCGGGGTCTCACACAGATACGCAGTATTTT | CASSLGLRAGSHTDTQYF
TRBJ2-5 | TRBV6-2/TRBV6-3 | - | many | TGTGCCAGCAGTTACACCCTGGGGAAGATTGTGGAAGAGACCCAGTACTTC | CASSYTLGKIVEETQYF
TRBJ1-1 | TRBV20-1 | - | few | TGCAGTGCTAGTGTGATGCAAGCTTTCTTT | CSASVMQAFF
TRBJ2-3 | TRBV5-5 | - | many | TGTGCCAGCAGCTTGGAGATAGATACGCAGTATTTT | CASSLEIDTQYF
TRBJ1-4 | TRBV4-3 | TRBD1 | medium-sized | TGCGCCAGCAGCCTCCAGGCGGGACAGGGTGAAAAACTGTTTTTT | CASSLQAGQGEKLFF
TRBJ1-4 | TRBV2 | TRBD1 | many | TGTGCCAGCAGTGAAGATAACAGGGGGAATGAAAAACTGTTTTTT | CASSEDNRGNEKLFF
TRBJ1-2 | TRBV5-1 | TRBD1 | - | TGCGCCAGCAGCTTGGCTCCTGGACAGGGGGTATTGGGCTACACCTTC | CASSLAPGQGVLGYTF
TRBJ1-6 | TRBV4-2 | TRBD1 | many | TGTGCCAGCAGCCAGCCCGGGACAGGTCGGTCACCCCTCCACTTT | CASSQPGTGRSPLHF
TRBJ1-2 | TRBV5-1 | TRBD1 | many | TGCGCCAGCAGCCGGACAGGGGGCGAAGGTAACACCTTC | CASSRTGGEGNTF
TRBJ2-2 | TRBV5-1 | - | few | TGCGCCAGCAAGCCCGGTTTGACCGGGGAGCTGTTTTTT | CASKPGLTGELFF
TRBJ2-5 | TRBV5-1 | TRBD1 | many | TGCGCCAGCAGCCTGACAGGGTTGGAGACCCAGTACTTC | CASSLTGLETQYF
TRBJ1-1 | TRBV20-1 | - | many | TGCAGTGCAAACCATGGGAACACTGAAGCTTTCTTT | CSANHGNTEAFF
TRBJ2-6 | TRBV12-3/TRBV12-4 | TRBD2 | many | TGTGCCAGCAGTTTAGAAGGACTAGCGGGGCCATACGTCCTGACTTTC | CASSLEGLAGPYVLTF
TRBJ2-2 | TRBV7-2 | - | many | TGTGCCAGCAATCAGGGGTGGGGCGGCACCGGGGAGCTGTTTTTT | CASNQGWGGTGELFF
TRBJ2-3 | TRBV29-1 | - | many | TGCAGCGTTGAAGATCGTAGCAGGGAGGTAGATACGCAGTATTTT | CSVEDRSREVDTQYF
TRBJ1-1 | TRBV20-1 | - | many | TGCAGTGCTTCTCCATTAGGGGGGAGGCTCACTGAAGCTTTCTTT | CSASPLGGRLTEAFF
TRBJ2-6 | TRBV5-1 | TRBD1 | many | TGCGCCAGCAGCTTAACAGGGGGTTCTGGGGCCAACGTCCTGACTTTC | CASSLTGGSGANVLTF
TRBJ2-2 | TRBV9 | - | many | TGTGCCAGCAGCGTAGACCCGGGATGGGAAACCGGGGAGCTGTTTTTT | CASSVDPGWETGELFF
TRBJ1-1 | TRBV28 | - | many | TGTGCCAGCAGAGGGGCAGGGGAGTGGACTGAAGCTTTCTTT | CASRGAGEWTEAFF
TRBJ1-5 | TRBV28 | - | many | TGTGCCAGCAGAACTCCCGTTCTCCAGGGTATTGGCCAGCCCCAGCATTTT | CASRTPVLQGIGQPQHF
TRBJ2-1 | TRBV5-1 | TRBD2 | - | TGCGCCAGCAGCTCCCAACCCCAGAGCGGGAGCTCCTACAATGAGCAGTTCTTC | CASSSQPQSGSSYNEQFF
TRBJ2-1 | TRBV28 | - | many | TGTGCCAGCAGACCGGACATGACCTACAATGAGCAGTTCTTC | CASRPDMTYNEQFF
TRBJ2-7 | TRBV5-6 | - | - | TGTGCCAGCAGCTTGGGCGGCGCATTACGCTCCTACGAGCAGTACTTC | CASSLGGALRSYEQYF
TRBJ2-3 | TRBV20-1 | - | many | TGCAGTGCGCCCGGACGGATCAGCACAGATACGCAGTATTTT | CSAPGRISTDTQYF
TRBJ2-2 | TRBV12-3/TRBV12-4 | TRBD2 | few | TGTGCCAGCAGTTTGCTCGGGACTAGCGTGACCGGGGAGCTGTTTTTT | CASSLLGTSVTGELFF
TRBJ1-6 | TRBV5-5 | TRBD1 | many | TGTGCCAGCAGCTTCGGGACAGGGGATAATTCACCCCTCCACTTT | CASSFGTGDNSPLHF
TRBJ1-4 | TRBV6-6 | - | many | TGTGCCAGCAGCCGACACAAAACTAATGAAAAACTGTTTTTT | CASSRHKTNEKLFF
TRBJ2-7 | TRBV11-2 | - | few | TGTGCCAGCAGCTTAGGGGTAGTCTCCTACGAGCAGTACTTC | CASSLGVVSYEQYF
TRBJ2-7 | TRBV7-9 | - | many | TGTGCCAGCAGTGTGGTTCAAGAGCAGTACTTC | CASSVVQEQYF
TRBJ1-1 | TRBV20-1 | - | many | TGCAGTGCTAGAGCTGTGGCGGGGTGGGGGACTGAAGCTTTCTTT | CSARAVAGWGTEAFF
TRBJ2-7 | TRBV6-5 | - | once | TGTGCCAGCAGTTACTCTTCCGGGACCACCTACGAGCAGTACTTC | CASSYSSGTTYEQYF
TRBJ2-6 | TRBV5-1 | TRBD1 | many | TGCGCCAGCAGCGCCCTCGGGACAGTGTTCTCTGGGGCCAACGTCCTGACTTTC | CASSALGTVFSGANVLTF
TRBJ2-7 | TRBV5-5 | - | few | TGTGCCAGCAGCTCTGCGGCAGACGAGCAGTACTTC | CASSSAADEQYF
TRBJ2-2 | TRBV7-9 | - | - | TGTGCCAGCAGCTTAGAAGGAACCTCCGGGGAGCTGTTTTTT | CASSLEGTSGELFF
TRBJ2-1 | TRBV29-1 | - | many | TGCAGCGGTACCGACAGCTTCTCCTACAATGAGCAGTTCTTC | CSGTDSFSYNEQFF